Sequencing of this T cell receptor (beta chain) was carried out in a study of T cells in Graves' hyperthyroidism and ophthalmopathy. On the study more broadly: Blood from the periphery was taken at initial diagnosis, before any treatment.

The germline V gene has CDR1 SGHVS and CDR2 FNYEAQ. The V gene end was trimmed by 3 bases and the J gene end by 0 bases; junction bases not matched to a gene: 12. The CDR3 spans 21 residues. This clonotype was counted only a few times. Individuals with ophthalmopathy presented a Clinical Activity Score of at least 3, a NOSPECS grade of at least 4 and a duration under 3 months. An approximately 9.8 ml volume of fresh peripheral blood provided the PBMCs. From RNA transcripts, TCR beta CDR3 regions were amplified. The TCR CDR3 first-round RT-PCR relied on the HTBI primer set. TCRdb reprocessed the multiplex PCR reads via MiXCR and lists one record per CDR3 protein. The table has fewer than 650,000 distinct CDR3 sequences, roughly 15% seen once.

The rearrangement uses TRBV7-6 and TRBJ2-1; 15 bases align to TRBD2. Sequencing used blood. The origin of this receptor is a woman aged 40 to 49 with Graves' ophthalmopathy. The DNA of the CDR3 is TGTGCCAGCAGCTTCTATCTCACCGGGACTAGCGGGAGGAGCTCCTACAATGAGCAGTTCTTC. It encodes CASSFYLTGTSGRSSYNEQFF.